Listed below are T cell receptor beta chains from one sample, sequenced in a study of PD-1 blockade in classical Hodgkin lymphoma. Clones were sequenced by immunoSEQ multiplex PCR, and TCRdb holds only the in-frame ones, with some missing. The sample contains 25,000 to 35,000 clones, 85% to 90% of which appear only once. Sequencing was performed on CD4+ T cells from blood, taken before the fourth cycle of nivolumab. These receptors came from a human donor with classical Hodgkin lymphoma. The CDR3 runs from the conserved cysteine through the conserved F or W. The D gene is left open where the match is weak. The listing skips clone size in some rows; elsewhere it reads once, few, many or a size class.

>NA|TRBJ1-5|NA|TRBV5-6
TGTGCCACCTGGTTAAACAGGCCCGGTCAGCCCCAGCATTTT
CATWLNRPGQPQHF
>TRBD2|TRBJ2-7|NA|TRBV15
TGTGCCACCAGCAGAGATCCTAGCGGGTTCTACGAGCAGTACTTC
CATSRDPSGFYEQYF
>NA|TRBJ2-5|NA|TRBV18
TGTGCCAGCTCACCGCCAGACCGGGACACCGGACCCCAGTACTTC
CASSPPDRDTGPQYF
>NA|TRBJ1-6|NA|TRBV7-9
TGTGCCAGCAGCAACGACAGGCCCCGGGGGAATTCACCCCTCCACTTT
CASSNDRPRGNSPLHF
>TRBD2|TRBJ2-2|NA|TRBV28
TGTGCCAGCAGTTTATTGAGTAGCGGGAGGGCCGGCACCGGGGAGCTGTTTTTT
CASSLLSSGRAGTGELFF
>NA|TRBJ1-3|NA|TRBV7-9
TGTGCCAGCCGTATAGACAGCGGCTCTGGAAACACCATATATTTT
CASRIDSGSGNTIYF
>NA|TRBJ2-7|NA|TRBV27
TGTGCCAGCAGTTTCCTCAATTCCTACGAGCAGTACTTC
CASSFLNSYEQYF
>NA|TRBJ1-2|NA|TRBV4-1
TGCGCCAGCAGCCAAGAGGGATTCGCTATGGCTAACACCTTC
CASSQEGFAMANTF
>TRBD2|TRBJ2-1|NA|TRBV28
TGTGCCAGCAGCGCAGCTAGCGGGAGTAGCTATGAGCAGTTCTTC
CASSAASGSSYEQFF
>NA|TRBJ1-4|NA|TRBV18
TGTGCCAGCTCACCGACTCAGGGTGACAGAGAAAAACTGTTTTTT
CASSPTQGDREKLFF
>TRBD1|TRBJ2-5|NA|TRBV25-1
TGTGCCAGCAGTGAGCCCCCGGGACAGGGCAAAGAGACCCAGTACTTC
CASSEPPGQGKETQYF
>NA|TRBJ2-7|NA|TRBV7-9
TGTGCCAGCAGCTTAGCGATAAGCTACGAGCAGTACTTC
CASSLAISYEQYF
>TRBD1|TRBJ2-3|NA|TRBV5-1
TGCGCCAGCAGCTCCGGGACAGGGGATACGCAGTATTTT
CASSSGTGDTQYF
>NA|TRBJ1-4|NA|TRBV14
TGTGCCAGCAGCCAGGTTTGGAGCTCTTCCCAAAATGAAAAACTGTTTTTT
CASSQVWSSSQNEKLFF
>NA|TRBJ2-7|NA|TRBV28
TGTGCCAGCAGTACGAGCGGGTTCTACGAGCAGTACTTC
CASSTSGFYEQYF
>NA|TRBJ2-3|NA|TRBV19
TGTGCCAGTAGTATAGGACAACTACCCACAGATACGCAGTATTTT
CASSIGQLPTDTQYF
>NA|TRBJ2-5|NA|TRBV5-4
TGTGCCAGCAGCCCCCGCGGGAAGCAAGAGACCCAGTACTTC
CASSPRGKQETQYF
>NA|TRBJ2-1|few|TRBV18
TGTGCCAGCTCACCGAACCCCTGGGAGCAGTTCTTC
CASSPNPWEQFF
>NA|TRBJ2-7|once|TRBV10-3
TGTGCCATCAGTGAGTCGGGACCAGAGAAGTACTTC
CAISESGPEKYF
>TRBD1|TRBJ2-3|NA|TRBV27
TGTGCCAGCAGTAACCACCCCCAGGGGGACCCAGATACGCAGTATTTT
CASSNHPQGDPDTQYF
>TRBD1|TRBJ2-1|once|TRBV5-4
TGTGCCAGCAGCACGGGACAGCCCGTCTACAATGAGCAGTTCTTC
CASSTGQPVYNEQFF
>NA|TRBJ2-3|NA|TRBV6-4
TGTGCCAGCAGTCCGAACCGGGACTCGAAGAACCCTTTCACAGATACGCAGTATTTT
CASSPNRDSKNPFTDTQYF
>NA|TRBJ2-2|NA|TRBV10-3
TGTGCCATCAGTGAGTCGATTGTGGGATTTGCCGGGGACACCGGGGAGCTGTTTTTT
CAISESIVGFAGDTGELFF
>NA|TRBJ2-7|NA|TRBV15
TGTGCCACCAGGGGGTCCGAGCAGTACTTC
CATRGSEQYF
>TRBD2|TRBJ2-5|once|TRBV29-1
TGCAGCGTTGCTGGGGGGGTGGAGACCCAGTACTTC
CSVAGGVETQYF
>TRBD2|TRBJ2-7|NA|TRBV6-6
TGTGCCAGCGCGGGGGAGATTACCTACGAGCAGTACTTC
CASAGEITYEQYF
>NA|TRBJ2-7|NA|TRBV6-6
TGTGCCAGCAGAAACACCGGATCCTACGAGCAGTACTTC
CASRNTGSYEQYF
>TRBD1|TRBJ2-7|NA|TRBV6-5
TGTGCCAGCAGAGCACAGGGGGGTGCGGCCTACGAGCAGTACTTC
CASRAQGGAAYEQYF
>NA|TRBJ2-2|NA|TRBV4-1
TGCGCCAGCAGCCAATGGGGACTGAACACCGGGGAGCTGTTTTTT
CASSQWGLNTGELFF
>NA|TRBJ2-5|NA|TRBV6-5
TGTGCCAGCAGCCCCCGGGCCAAAGAGACCCAGTACTTC
CASSPRAKETQYF
>TRBD1|TRBJ2-5|NA|TRBV6-6
TGTGCCAGCAAAACAGGGGAAGGGACCCAGTACTTC
CASKTGEGTQYF
>TRBD1|TRBJ1-5|few|TRBV4-1
TGCGCCAGCAGTCCAGGGACAGCTATTAATCAGCCCCAGCATTTT
CASSPGTAINQPQHF
>TRBD2|TRBJ2-1|NA|TRBV13
TGTGCCAGCAGCGCCGGGACTAGCGGGAGGGTCGACAATGAGCAGTTCTTC
CASSAGTSGRVDNEQFF
>NA|TRBJ2-7|NA|TRBV11-2
TGTGCCAGCAGCTTGGGACAAAACTACGAGCAGTACTTC
CASSLGQNYEQYF
>NA|TRBJ2-5|NA|TRBV28
TGTGCCAGCAGTTCCCAGGTAGCACAAGAGACCCAGTACTTC
CASSSQVAQETQYF
>NA|TRBJ2-3|NA|TRBV5-1
TGCGCCAGCAGCTTTGGAACAGGAGGCACAGATACGCAGTATTTT
CASSFGTGGTDTQYF
>NA|TRBJ1-5|NA|TRBV19
TGTGCCAGTAGTTACCAGGTTTTGGTTCAGCCCCAGCATTTT
CASSYQVLVQPQHF
>NA|TRBJ1-5|few|TRBV29-1
TGCAGCGCCGGACAGTGTAAGCATTTT
CSAGQCKHF
>TRBD2|TRBJ2-3|NA|TRBV18
TGTGCCAGCTCACCAGACGGGAGGGCCACAGATACGCAGTATTTT
CASSPDGRATDTQYF
>TRBD1|TRBJ2-3|NA|TRBV5-5
TGTGCCAGCAGGACTCAGGGGGTGAGAGATACGCAGTATTTT
CASRTQGVRDTQYF
>TRBD2|TRBJ2-1|NA|TRBV7-3
TGTGCCAGCAGCTTAACGGGCTTCCAAAGCGGGAGGGCCGATGAGCAGTTCTTC
CASSLTGFQSGRADEQFF
>NA|TRBJ2-5|NA|TRBV5-1
TGCGCCAGCAGCTGGCGACTAGGGGAGACCCAGTACTTC
CASSWRLGETQYF
>NA|TRBJ2-1|NA|TRBV29-1
TGCAGCGTTGAAGGGCAGAACAGGGCTTACAATGAGCAGTTCTTC
CSVEGQNRAYNEQFF
>NA|TRBJ1-5|NA|TRBV15
TGTGCCACCACCAAGGGGTGGAGCGGGGGTAGCAATCAGCCCCAGCATTTT
CATTKGWSGGSNQPQHF
>NA|TRBJ2-7|NA|TRBV5-6
TGTGCCAGCAGCTTGAGGCGTCTAGTCTTCTCCTACGAGCAGTACTTC
CASSLRRLVFSYEQYF
>NA|TRBJ2-7|NA|TRBV10-3
TGTGCCATCAGTGACGGGACTTTCATCTACGAGCAGTACTTC
CAISDGTFIYEQYF
>TRBD2|TRBJ2-7|NA|TRBV10-2
TGCGCCAGCAGTTGGTTGACTAGCGGGGAAGAGCAGTACTTC
CASSWLTSGEEQYF
>NA|TRBJ2-2|NA|TRBV30
TGTGCCTGGAGTGTAACTGGGGAGCTGTTTTTT
CAWSVTGELFF
>NA|TRBJ1-5|once|TRBV5-6
TGTGCCAGCAGCTTGGTTCCCGGTCTGGAGCCCCAGCATTTT
CASSLVPGLEPQHF
>NA|TRBJ1-4|NA|TRBV25-1
TGTGCCAGCAGTGAATTTGGGTCAACTAATGAAAAACTGTTTTTT
CASSEFGSTNEKLFF
>NA|TRBJ1-1|NA|TRBV19
TGTGCCAGTAGTATATATCTGACAGCTTATGAAGCTTTCTTT
CASSIYLTAYEAFF
>NA|TRBJ2-1|NA|TRBV29-1
TGCAGCGTTGAAGGCGACTATTCCGCCGTAGATGAGCAGTTCTTC
CSVEGDYSAVDEQFF